Following are 20 T cell receptor beta chains from one sample sequenced in a study of blood T cell repertoires in COVID-19. Sequencing was performed with immunoSEQ multiplex PCR; in TCRdb, only in-frame clones are kept and a portion is missing. The top ten clones hold 0.65% to 0.9% of a sample with about 240,000 clones, 88% of them seen once. The sequenced sample consisted of peripheral blood. The source of these receptors is a woman under 40 with acute or convalescent COVID-19.

This chain links TRBV30 with TRBJ1-5, with 7 bases matching TRBD1. The CDR3 length is 15 residues. Germline trimming cut 1 base from V and 2 bases from J; bases unmatched to any gene: 5. CDR1 and CDR2 (germline): GTSNPN, SVGIG (reference sequence). CDR3 protein: CAWSADRAGNQPQHF. The CDR3 coding sequence is TGTGCCTGGAGTGCAGACAGGGCCGGCAATCAGCCCCAGCATTTT. The whole variable domain, remainder taken from reference TRBV30 and TRBJ1-5, is SQTIHQWPATLVQPVGSPLSLECTVEGTSNPNLYWYRQAAGRGLQLLFYSVGIGQISSEVPQNLSASRPQDRQFILSSKKLLLSDSGFYLCAWSADRAGNQPQHFGDGTRLSIL.

J is TRBJ2-7 and V is TRBV27; 10 positions match TRBD2. Germline loops: CDR1 MNHEY, CDR2 SMNVEV (reference sequence). J gave up 2 bases and V 4 bases, and 5 bases lay outside the gene matches. The CDR3 extends over 15 amino acids. The DNA for the CDR3 is TGTGCCAGCAGTTGGGCCCTAGCGGGAGCCTACGAGCAGTACTTC. It translates to CASSWALAGAYEQYF.

The rearrangement uses TRBV13 and TRBJ1-2; 8 positions match TRBD1. The germline gives CDR1 PRHDT, CDR2 FYEKMQ (reference sequence). The V gene end was trimmed by 4 bases and the J gene end by 8 bases; junction bases not matched to a gene: 3. The CDR3 runs to 12 residues. CDR3: CASSSTGEGYTF. DNA for the CDR3: TGTGCCAGCAGCTCGACAGGGGAAGGCTACACCTTC.

The chain employs TRBV9 and TRBJ2-3; 9 bases are a match to TRBD2. The CDR3 covers 16 residues. The V segment lost 5 bases and the J segment 0 bases; nucleotides outside the gene matches: 7. CDR1 is SGDLS, CDR2 YYNGEE, per germline. As DNA, the CDR3 is TGTGCCAGCAGTCGGACTAGCGAAACTAGCACAGATACGCAGTATTTT. Translating it yields CASSRTSETSTDTQYF. The entire variable domain, with the rest obtained from reference TRBV9 and TRBJ2-3, is as follows: DSGVTQTPKHLITATGQRVTLRCSPRSGDLSVYWYQQSLDQGLQFLIQYYNGEERAKGNILERFSAQQFPDLHSELNLSSLELGDSALYFCASSRTSETSTDTQYFGPGTRLTVL.

V gene TRBV5-1 combines with J gene TRBJ2-3; 11 bases fit TRBD2. Trimming cost V 0 bases and J 8 bases; bases outside gene matches: 11. This CDR3 contains 17 residues. Germline loops: CDR1 SGHRS, CDR2 YFSETQ. The CDR3 DNA reads as TGCGCCAGCAGCTTGGCGGGGACTAGCGGAGGGGGTGCTACGCAGTATTTT. Translated: CASSLAGTSGGGATQYF.

The rearrangement links TRBV10-1 to TRBJ2-3; 9 bases are shared with TRBD1. The CDR3 is made up of 13 amino acids. Per the germline V gene, CDR1 is WNHNN and CDR2 is SYGVQD (reference sequence). Trimming at V came to 10 bases and at J to 0 bases, leaving 2 bases not matched to a gene. CDR3: CATDRGSTDTQYF. CDR3 sequence (DNA): TGCGCCACGGACAGGGGAAGCACAGATACGCAGTATTTT.

V is TRBV6-2 or TRBV6-3 and J is TRBJ2-7, with TRBD2 matching 8 bases. The CDR3 runs to 14 residues. The V gene's germline CDR1 is MNHEY and CDR2 SVGEGT. V was clipped by 0 bases and J by 6 bases; unmatched bases: 4. For the CDR3, the DNA is TGTGCCAGCAGTTACTCGCTCGGGGGGGGCGAGCAGTACTTC. Translated, it gives CASSYSLGGGEQYF.

The gene calls are TRBV5-1 and TRBJ1-5; no clear D. The ends were cut back, 4 bases at V and 1 base at J, with 9 bases in the middle. The germline CDR1 and CDR2 sequences are SGHRS and YFSETQ. CDR3 length: 14 residues. CDR3: CASSDGSSNQPQHF. DNA for the CDR3: TGCGCCAGCAGCGACGGGTCGAGCAATCAGCCCCAGCATTTT.

The CDR3 nucleotides are TGCGCCAGCAGCCCTGGGGTAGCGGGCCTACACAGCGGGGCGCAGTATTTT. This translates into CASSPGVAGLHSGAQYF. This chain uses TRBV5-1 with TRBJ2-3, with 7 bases aligning to TRBD2. CDR1 SGHRS and CDR2 YFSETQ come from the germline V gene. There are 17 residues in the CDR3. V shed 4 bases, J shed 10 bases, and the junction held 21 bases outside the gene matches.

This chain uses TRBV25-1 with TRBJ2-3; TRBD2 matches 7 bases. Trimming removed 2 bases from V and 5 bases from J; junction bases left unmatched: 16. CDR1 MGHDK and CDR2 SYGVNS come from the germline V gene. The CDR3 runs to 18 residues. The CDR3 coding sequence is TGTGCCAGCAGTGAAACACACCTGGGGCGGGAGAGATTAGATACGCAGTATTTT. Amino acid sequence: CASSETHLGRERLDTQYF.

The genes are TRBV5-6 and TRBJ1-5, with D possibly matching TRBD1 (5 bases). Trimming removed 4 bases from V and 0 bases from J, with 11 bases in between. From germline, CDR1 is SGHDT and CDR2 YYEEEE. The CDR3 runs to 15 residues. DNA of the CDR3: TGTGCCAGCAGCAGAGGACACCTTAGCAATCAGCCCCAGCATTTT. It encodes CASSRGHLSNQPQHF.

The rearrangement joins TRBV12-5 to TRBJ2-2; 7 bases line up with TRBD2. The V and J ends lost 2 bases and 6 bases, in that order; junction bases with no gene match: 21. Germline values: CDR1 LGHNT, CDR2 FRNRAP. The CDR3 is 20 residues long. CDR3 DNA: TGTGCTAGTGGTTTGCCGGACGGGGGAGCGGGAAGGAGAACCCCCGGGGAGCTGTTTTTT. This translates into CASGLPDGGAGRRTPGELFF.

The chain joins TRBV19 to TRBJ1-1, with unresolved D. CDR1 and CDR2 (germline): LNHDA, SQIVND (reference sequence). This CDR3 has 13 amino acids. Between the trimmed V and J ends, which lost 4 bases and 6 bases, there was a span of 12 bases. The CDR3 loop reads CASSTTDGAEAFF. Written as DNA, the CDR3 is TGTGCCAGTAGTACCACAGACGGTGCTGAAGCTTTCTTT.

The chain carries TRBV25-1 and TRBJ2-5, with D tentatively TRBD2 (6 bases). CDR3 length: 18 residues. Trimming left V 6 bases short and J 7 bases short, with 30 bases between. Germline-derived CDR1 and CDR2 are MGHDK and SYGVNS. CDR3 loop: CASRAQIGEGGIYGTQYF. The CDR3 DNA reads as TGTGCCAGCAGGGCCCAAATCGGCGAAGGAGGGATTTATGGGACCCAGTACTTC.

This chain joins TRBV27 and TRBJ2-3; D is ambiguous. The germline CDR1 and CDR2 sequences are MNHEY and SMNVEV (reference sequence). There are 11 residues in the CDR3. The V end was cut by 6 bases, the J end by 3 bases, with 4 bases between. CDR3 region: CASSQTDTQYF. In nucleotides, the CDR3 is TGTGCCAGCAGCCAGACAGATACGCAGTATTTT.

The V and J genes are TRBV4-3 and TRBJ2-5; no clear D. Looked up from germline, CDR1 is LGHNA and CDR2 is YSLEER. This CDR3 is 14 amino acids long. Trimming stripped 3 bases from V and 1 base from J, with 9 bases between. The CDR3 DNA reads TGCGCCAGCAGCCAGTTCCTAACCCAAGAGACCCAGTACTTC. Translating it yields CASSQFLTQETQYF.

This clone was counted once. The chain links TRBV9 to TRBJ1-2, with 8 bases that match TRBD1. V gave up 4 bases and J gave up 8 bases; unmatched junction bases: 10. Per germline, CDR1 SGDLS and CDR2 YYNGEE. This CDR3 has 14 residues. CDR3 sequence reads: CASSPGTGIFGYTF. In nucleotides, the CDR3 is TGTGCCAGCAGCCCCGGGACAGGCATCTTCGGCTACACCTTC.

The chain uses TRBV19 and TRBJ1-5, with D tentatively TRBD1 (5 bases). Trimming shortened V by 4 bases and J by 2 bases, and 12 bases separated the two germline ends. The CDR3 is made up of 15 amino acids. Germline-derived CDR1 and CDR2 are LNHDA and SQIVND (reference sequence). In DNA form, the CDR3 reads TGTGCCAGTAGTAACTTAGGGGTAGGCAATCAGCCCCAGCATTTT. Protein sequence: CASSNLGVGNQPQHF.

This chain links TRBV18 with TRBJ2-7, with D possibly matching TRBD1 (6 bases). The germline V gene encodes CDR1 KGHSH and CDR2 LQKENI. V was shortened by 2 bases and J by 0 bases, with 11 bases between the two germline ends. The CDR3 has 15 residues. DNA of the CDR3: TGTGCCAGCTCACCATTGCAGGGGAACTCCTACGAGCAGTACTTC. Its protein product is CASSPLQGNSYEQYF.

This rearrangement joins TRBV7-9 to TRBJ2-3; no definite D call. The ends were cut back, 1 base at V and 6 bases at J, with 14 bases in the middle. Germline CDR1 reads SEHNR; CDR2 reads FQNEAQ (reference sequence). The CDR3 covers 15 residues. The CDR3 DNA sequence: TGTGCCAGCAGCTTAGTTCCCCTAGGCATGGATACGCAGTATTTT. Its translation: CASSLVPLGMDTQYF.